Presented here are 27 T cell receptor beta chains from one specimen sequenced in a study of T cell responses to AZD1222 COVID-19 vaccine (dated by TCRdb to about 2021). Library preparation was by the immunoSEQ multiplex PCR assay. TCRdb took over this immuneACCESS table, retaining in-frame rearrangements with V and J assigned. Such tables are incomplete; in checked studies, under half of the missing clones stem from an unresolved V gene, and the remainder is unexplained. The sample data list 100,000 to 150,000 clones, and 91% of these were observed just once. The ten largest clonotypes hold 2.8% of the sample. The meaning of the sample's time point label: baseline before first vaccination. The sequencing used peripheral blood, collected on day 0 of AZD1222 vaccination. These receptors all stem from an adult in good health.

The rearrangement links TRBV3-1 (or the pseudogene TRBV3-2) to TRBJ1-5; D gene uncertain. Germline V CDR1 and CDR2: LGHDT, YNNKEL (reference sequence). V dropped 1 base and J dropped 1 base, with 5 bases sitting between them. This CDR3 has 14 amino acids. The CDR3: CASSQGHSNQPQHF. CDR3 in DNA: TGTGCCAGCAGCCAAGGGCACAGCAATCAGCCCCAGCATTTT.

The sample holds a few counts of this clone. The V gene is TRBV7-6, the J gene TRBJ1-3; a possible D gene is TRBD1 (6 bases). The germline CDR1 and CDR2 sequences are SGHVS and FNYEAQ. Trimming left V 1 base short and J 0 bases short, with 13 bases between. The CDR3 has 17 residues. This CDR3 reads CASSLEGGPASGNTIYF. The CDR3 nucleotides are TGTGCCAGCAGCTTAGAGGGGGGGCCCGCCTCTGGAAACACCATATATTTT.

This chain links TRBV7-6 with TRBJ2-5; D remains ambiguous. Trimming shortened V by 5 bases and J by 5 bases, and 12 bases separated the two germline ends. CDR1 is SGHVS and CDR2 is FNYEAQ in the germline V gene. This CDR3 contains 13 residues. As DNA, the CDR3 is TGTGCCAGCAGCCCGGCCGGGTGGGAGACCCAGTACTTC. It translates to CASSPAGWETQYF.

The chain combines TRBV10-3 with TRBJ2-1; 9 bases agree with TRBD2. Germline V lookup: CDR1 ENHRY, CDR2 SYGVKD. The V segment lost 7 bases and the J segment 6 bases; nucleotides outside the gene matches: 13. The CDR3 has 16 amino acids. The CDR3 DNA reads TGTGCCATCACGGATAGCGGGAGTGTTTGGTCCAATGAGCAGTTCTTC. This codes for CAITDSGSVWSNEQFF.

The chain combines TRBV6-5 with TRBJ2-1; no clear D gene. The CDR3 is 14 residues long. The germline gives CDR1 MNHEY, CDR2 SVGAGI. Trimming took 2 bases from V and 13 from J, leaving 18 bases between them. The CDR3 loop reads CASSYGASVTGQFF. In DNA form, the CDR3 reads TGTGCCAGCAGTTACGGAGCGTCAGTGACGGGCCAGTTCTTC.

In DNA form, the CDR3 reads TGCAGCGTTGAAGATACGCAATTGGGAGAGGACGCCTATGGCTACACCTTC. It yields the protein CSVEDTQLGEDAYGYTF. The genes are TRBV29-1 and TRBJ1-2; no firm D call. The CDR3 runs 17 residues. Germline V gene data show CDR1 as SQVTM and CDR2 as ANQGSEA. V was cut by 0 bases and J by 4 bases, with 21 bases left in between.

This sequence joins TRBV7-2 and TRBJ2-1, with a weak D call TRBD1 (6 bases). The V end lost 0 bases, the J end lost 4 bases, and 22 bases lay between the germline ends. CDR1 is SGHTA, CDR2 FQGNSA, per germline. The CDR3 covers 19 residues. Here the CDR3 DNA reads TGTGCCAGCAGCTTAGCCATGCGTGCCCGACAGGCAAATTACAATGAGCAGTTCTTC. It translates to CASSLAMRARQANYNEQFF.

Only a few counts were recorded for this clone. The CDR3 spells CAIGQRVGNQPQHF. The CDR3 DNA follows: TGTGCCATCGGCCAGCGGGTGGGCAATCAGCCCCAGCATTTT. This rearrangement joins TRBV10-3 to TRBJ1-5; D remains ambiguous. The CDR3 is 14 residues long. The V and J ends lost 8 bases and 2 bases respectively, with 13 bases between them. The germline gives CDR1 ENHRY, CDR2 SYGVKD.

This clone occurred a few times. The chain links TRBV4-3 to TRBJ1-2, with D perhaps TRBD1 (6 bases). The CDR3 sequence is 15 residues long. V dropped 5 bases and J dropped 4 bases, with 17 bases sitting between them. Looked up from germline, CDR1 is LGHNA and CDR2 is YSLEER. The CDR3 reads CASSAQTGAGYGYTF. CDR3 in DNA: TGCGCCAGCAGCGCACAAACGGGGGCAGGCTATGGCTACACCTTC.

This clone came up a few times. The rearrangement links TRBV4-1 to TRBJ1-2, with 7 bases identical to TRBD1. The CDR3 runs to 16 residues. V lost 1 base to trimming and J lost 2 bases; unmatched junction nucleotides: 7. The V gene's germline CDR1 is MGHRA and CDR2 YSYEKL. CDR3 in amino acids: CASSQAVTGINYGYTF. In nucleotides, the CDR3 is TGCGCCAGCAGCCAAGCCGTGACAGGGATCAACTATGGCTACACCTTC.

This clone was seen just once. The chain uses TRBV15 and TRBJ1-1; D is undetermined. There are 12 residues in the CDR3. CDR1 LNHNV and CDR2 YYDKDF come from the germline V gene (reference sequence). The V and J ends lost 5 bases and 0 bases respectively, with 4 bases between them. This CDR3 reads CATSYLNTEAFF. CDR3 nucleotide sequence: TGTGCCACCAGCTACCTGAACACTGAAGCTTTCTTT.

This chain uses TRBV18 with TRBJ2-5; tentative D call: TRBD1 (5 bases). V lost 6 bases, J lost 3 bases, and 14 bases lay in between. CDR1 and CDR2 from the germline V gene are KGHSH and LQKENI. The CDR3 has 14 amino acids. The CDR3 sequence: CASSGPAAKETQYF. Here the CDR3 DNA reads TGTGCCAGCTCGGGGCCAGCCGCAAAAGAGACCCAGTACTTC.

This clone appeared once. The V call is TRBV6-2 or TRBV6-3, the J call TRBJ2-6, with D hard to call. Germline V gene sequence: CDR1 MNHEY, CDR2 SVGEGT. The germline V and J ends were trimmed by 0 bases and 0 bases, with 6 bases remaining between them. This CDR3 spans 16 amino acids. For the CDR3, the DNA is TGTGCCAGCAGTTACTCGGGTGCCTCTGGGGCCAACGTCCTGACTTTC. Translation: CASSYSGASGANVLTF.

The chain has TRBV18 and TRBJ1-6, with D maybe TRBD1 (6 bases). The V gene lost 3 bases and the J gene lost 0 bases, with 9 bases spanning the gap. Germline CDR1 and CDR2: KGHSH and LQKENI. CDR3 length equals 16 residues. Here the CDR3 reads CASSPDRNSYNSPLHF. DNA of the CDR3: TGTGCCAGCTCACCGGACAGAAACTCCTATAATTCACCCCTCCACTTT.

The CDR3: CAWRGGSRDTGELFF. The DNA for the CDR3 is TGTGCCTGGAGAGGGGGGTCTAGAGACACCGGGGAGCTGTTTTTT. The V gene is TRBV30, the J gene TRBJ2-2; the D gene could be TRBD1 or TRBD2 (6 bases each). The CDR3 spans 15 residues. CDR1 GTSNPN and CDR2 SVGIG come from the germline V gene (reference sequence). Trimming pared 3 bases from V and 3 bases from J, leaving 14 bases between.

The chain carries TRBV7-9 and TRBJ1-2; TRBD1 agrees at 7 bases. The V gene end was trimmed by 5 bases and the J gene end by 2 bases; junction bases not matched to a gene: 8. CDR3 length: 15 residues. The V gene's germline CDR1 is SEHNR and CDR2 FQNEAQ (reference sequence). CDR3: CASSLRQGANYGYTF. Here the CDR3 DNA reads TGTGCCAGCAGCCTTCGACAGGGAGCAAACTATGGCTACACCTTC.

The V call is TRBV19, the J call TRBJ2-2, with D possibly TRBD1 on 5 matching bases. Trimming stripped 7 bases from V and 5 bases from J, with 17 bases between. This CDR3 comprises 15 residues. Germline V gives CDR1 LNHDA, CDR2 SQIVND (reference sequence). The CDR3 spells CASMVSQGWTGELFF. The DNA of the CDR3 is TGTGCCAGTATGGTGTCCCAGGGCTGGACCGGGGAGCTGTTTTTT.

The chain carries TRBV6-5 and TRBJ2-7; TRBD2 agrees at 7 bases. With 6 bases clipped from V and 3 bases from J, the junction kept 8 bases outside the gene matches. The V gene's germline CDR1 is MNHEY and CDR2 SVGAGI. The CDR3 contains 14 residues. This chain's CDR3 is CASRWLAESYEQYF. CDR3 nucleotides: TGTGCCAGCAGATGGCTAGCGGAAAGCTACGAGCAGTACTTC.

The chain employs TRBV27 and TRBJ2-3; the match to TRBD2 covers 7 bases. The length of the CDR3 is 16 residues. Germline loops: CDR1 MNHEY, CDR2 SMNVEV (reference sequence). The ends lost 4 bases at V and 6 bases at J; junction bases unmatched: 13. Here the CDR3 reads CASSSLPSGFPDTQYF. The CDR3 region has the DNA TGTGCCAGCAGTTCCCTCCCTAGCGGTTTCCCCGATACGCAGTATTTT.

The chain employs TRBV24-1 and TRBJ1-5; D uncertain. Germline V gene data show CDR1 as KGHDR and CDR2 as SFDVKD. The CDR3 length is 12 residues. V gave up 5 bases and J gave up 7 bases, with 8 bases separating them. The CDR3 spells CATSAGGQPQHF. The CDR3 DNA reads TGTGCCACCAGTGCCGGAGGCCAGCCCCAGCATTTT.

The genes are TRBV19 and TRBJ1-3; D gene ambiguous. The CDR3 consists of 13 residues. Germline V gene data show CDR1 as LNHDA and CDR2 as SQIVND (reference sequence). V was cut by 3 bases and J by 8 bases, with 11 bases left in between. The CDR3 DNA reads as TGTGCCAGTAGTATCGCCTCCCGGGACACCATATATTTT. Translation: CASSIASRDTIYF.

J is TRBJ2-1 and V is TRBV2; a weak D match, TRBD2 (5 bases). V was pared by 3 bases and J by 6 bases, with 15 bases between. The CDR3 has 15 amino acids. Per the germline V gene, CDR1 is SNHLY and CDR2 is FYNNEI. The CDR3 sequence is CASSDRGFSTNEQFF. CDR3 DNA: TGTGCCAGCAGTGACCGGGGTTTTTCAACCAATGAGCAGTTCTTC.

This clone was seen once. V gene TRBV6-6 combines with J gene TRBJ2-5; a weak D match, TRBD2 (6 bases). Germline assignment: CDR1 MNHNY and CDR2 SVGAGI (reference sequence). This CDR3 spans 14 amino acids. V was cut by 6 bases and J by 3 bases, with 14 bases left in between. CDR3 loop: CASSLAGFEETQYF. DNA of the CDR3: TGTGCCAGCAGCCTGGCGGGGTTTGAAGAGACCCAGTACTTC.

The sample holds one count of this clone. The chain combines TRBV19 with TRBJ1-2, with 7 bases aligning to TRBD1. The CDR3 runs to 14 residues. CDR1 and CDR2 from the germline V gene are LNHDA and SQIVND (reference sequence). J gave up 3 bases and V 2 bases, and 3 bases lay outside the gene matches. The CDR3 nucleotides read TGTGCCAGTAGTATAACAGGGGCGGACTATGGCTACACCTTC. It yields the protein CASSITGADYGYTF.

This chain links TRBV29-1 with TRBJ2-1; no reliable D call. The V gene lost 1 base and the J gene lost 0 bases, with 10 bases spanning the gap. CDR1 is SQVTM and CDR2 is ANQGSEA in the germline V gene. This CDR3 contains 15 residues. CDR3: CSVEAWVSSYNEQFF. The CDR3, as DNA: TGCAGCGTTGAAGCCTGGGTCAGCTCCTACAATGAGCAGTTCTTC.

The chain is built from TRBV6-4 and TRBJ1-2, with unresolved D. CDR1 and CDR2 (germline): MRHNA, SNTAGT. Between the trimmed V and J ends, which lost 0 bases and 4 bases, there was a span of 9 bases. This CDR3 region has 14 residues. The CDR3 loop is CASSDSRIGYGYTF. CDR3 DNA sequence: TGTGCCAGCAGTGACTCACGGATCGGCTATGGCTACACCTTC.

In this sample, this clone turned up once. V is TRBV9 and J is TRBJ2-1; 11 bases align to TRBD2. CDR1 and CDR2 from the germline V gene are SGDLS and YYNGEE. This CDR3 comprises 17 residues. J was trimmed by 3 bases and V by 2 bases; bases with no gene match: 7. In nucleotides, the CDR3 is TGTGCCAGCAGCGTGTACGGACTAGCGGGTCGCTACAATGAGCAGTTCTTC. Its protein is CASSVYGLAGRYNEQFF.